This is a list of T cell receptor beta chains from one sample in a study of T cell responses to AZD1222 COVID-19 vaccine. Data came from immunoSEQ multiplex PCR; TCRdb stores just in-frame clones and leaves some out. The data contain 120,000 to 150,000 clones, 85% to 90% of them singletons. The specimen was peripheral blood, collected 28 days after the second AZD1222 dose. Source of these receptors: an adult who received the AZD1222 COVID-19 vaccine. The CDR3 runs from the conserved cysteine through the conserved F or W. The order of the fields is V gene, J gene, D gene, clone size, CDR3 protein, CDR3 DNA. The D gene is left open where the match is weak. Some rows mark clone size as missing; the rest say once, few, many or name a class of expanded clone.

v_gene: TRBV14
j_gene: TRBJ2-7
d_gene: -
abundance: -
CDR3aa: CASSQDNGLREQYF
CDR3nt: TGTGCCAGCAGCCAAGATAACGGGCTACGGGAGCAGTACTTC

v_gene: TRBV3-1/TRBV3-2
j_gene: TRBJ1-6
d_gene: -
abundance: -
CDR3aa: CASSPRGEDSPLHF
CDR3nt: TGTGCCAGCAGTCCGAGGGGGGAGGATTCACCCCTCCACTTT

v_gene: TRBV28
j_gene: TRBJ2-7
d_gene: TRBD2
abundance: -
CDR3aa: CASGAGGQYEQYF
CDR3nt: TGTGCCAGCGGAGCGGGGGGGCAGTACGAGCAGTACTTC

v_gene: TRBV7-9
j_gene: TRBJ2-1
d_gene: TRBD1
abundance: medium-sized
CDR3aa: CASSSSGTGNEQFF
CDR3nt: TGTGCCAGCAGCTCCTCGGGGACAGGCAATGAGCAGTTCTTC

v_gene: TRBV7-3
j_gene: TRBJ2-3
d_gene: -
abundance: -
CDR3aa: CASSNGRSDTQYF
CDR3nt: TGTGCCAGCAGCAACGGGCGTTCGGATACGCAGTATTTT

v_gene: TRBV12-3/TRBV12-4
j_gene: TRBJ1-4
d_gene: -
abundance: -
CDR3aa: CASSFQDNEKLFF
CDR3nt: TGTGCCAGCAGTTTCCAGGATAATGAAAAACTGTTTTTT

v_gene: TRBV15
j_gene: TRBJ2-7
d_gene: TRBD2
abundance: -
CDR3aa: CATSRGLAGGTYEQYF
CDR3nt: TGTGCCACCAGCAGGGGGTTAGCGGGAGGGACCTACGAGCAGTACTTC

v_gene: TRBV14
j_gene: TRBJ1-2
d_gene: -
abundance: -
CDR3aa: CASSQESRAYRSNYGYTF
CDR3nt: TGTGCCAGCAGCCAAGAAAGTAGAGCGTACCGATCTAACTATGGCTACACCTTC

v_gene: TRBV2
j_gene: TRBJ2-1
d_gene: TRBD1
abundance: -
CDR3aa: CASSRDRGPNEQFF
CDR3nt: TGTGCCAGCTCCCGGGACAGGGGGCCGAATGAGCAGTTCTTC

v_gene: TRBV10-1
j_gene: TRBJ2-5
d_gene: TRBD2
abundance: -
CDR3aa: CASSESTSGGEETQYF
CDR3nt: TGCGCCAGCAGTGAGTCGACTAGCGGCGGGGAAGAGACCCAGTACTTC

v_gene: TRBV5-1
j_gene: TRBJ1-1
d_gene: -
abundance: once
CDR3aa: CASSWKHVSGTEAFF
CDR3nt: TGCGCCAGCAGCTGGAAACACGTGTCGGGCACTGAAGCTTTCTTT

v_gene: TRBV28
j_gene: TRBJ1-4
d_gene: TRBD1
abundance: -
CDR3aa: CASSPLLGTGEEKLFF
CDR3nt: TGTGCCAGCAGCCCTCTCCTGGGGACAGGGGAAGAAAAACTGTTTTTT

v_gene: TRBV9
j_gene: TRBJ2-1
d_gene: -
abundance: -
CDR3aa: CASSSPQSPGDEQFF
CDR3nt: TGTGCCAGCAGCTCTCCACAGAGCCCCGGGGACGAGCAGTTCTTC

v_gene: TRBV4-1
j_gene: TRBJ1-2
d_gene: TRBD1
abundance: -
CDR3aa: CASSQDKTGSIVGTGVHGYTF
CDR3nt: TGCGCCAGCAGCCAAGATAAAACAGGAAGCATTGTGGGGACAGGGGTACATGGCTACACCTTC

v_gene: TRBV19
j_gene: TRBJ2-7
d_gene: TRBD1
abundance: -
CDR3aa: CASSTDRAYEQYF
CDR3nt: TGTGCCAGTAGTACTGACAGGGCCTACGAGCAGTACTTC

v_gene: TRBV3-1/TRBV3-2
j_gene: TRBJ2-7
d_gene: -
abundance: -
CDR3aa: CASRQTISSYEQYF
CDR3nt: TGTGCCAGCAGACAGACTATAAGCTCCTACGAGCAGTACTTC

v_gene: TRBV19
j_gene: TRBJ1-6
d_gene: -
abundance: -
CDR3aa: CASSRSSVVRTADNSPLHF
CDR3nt: TGTGCCAGTAGCCGGTCATCCGTGGTGCGCACCGCCGATAATTCACCCCTCCACTTT

v_gene: TRBV19
j_gene: TRBJ1-3
d_gene: -
abundance: -
CDR3aa: CASSYSLSGNTIYF
CDR3nt: TGTGCCAGTAGTTACAGCCTCTCTGGAAACACCATATATTTT

v_gene: TRBV18
j_gene: TRBJ2-1
d_gene: TRBD1
abundance: -
CDR3aa: CASSPGTGKYNEQFF
CDR3nt: TGTGCCAGCTCACCGGGGACAGGGAAGTACAATGAGCAGTTCTTC

v_gene: TRBV6-5
j_gene: TRBJ1-3
d_gene: -
abundance: -
CDR3aa: CASSRGQSAGNTIYF
CDR3nt: TGTGCCAGCAGCCGAGGACAGAGTGCTGGAAACACCATATATTTT

v_gene: TRBV24-1
j_gene: TRBJ1-2
d_gene: TRBD1
abundance: once
CDR3aa: CATRDPPSQGEVDGYTF
CDR3nt: TGTGCCACCAGGGATCCCCCCAGTCAGGGGGAAGTGGATGGCTACACCTTC

v_gene: TRBV5-1
j_gene: TRBJ2-5
d_gene: -
abundance: -
CDR3aa: CASSAAPGQETQYF
CDR3nt: TGCGCCAGCAGCGCGGCCCCAGGGCAAGAGACCCAGTACTTC

v_gene: TRBV6-5
j_gene: TRBJ1-2
d_gene: -
abundance: -
CDR3aa: CASSPYEVSNYGYTF
CDR3nt: TGTGCCAGCAGTCCCTATGAAGTATCTAACTATGGCTACACCTTC

v_gene: TRBV5-6
j_gene: TRBJ2-7
d_gene: TRBD1
abundance: -
CDR3aa: CASSIDRGVRSYEQYF
CDR3nt: TGTGCCAGCAGCATTGACAGGGGAGTCCGGTCCTACGAGCAGTACTTC

v_gene: TRBV4-1
j_gene: TRBJ1-1
d_gene: -
abundance: -
CDR3aa: CASSQAVSEAFF
CDR3nt: TGCGCCAGCAGCCAAGCCGTAAGTGAAGCTTTCTTT

v_gene: TRBV28
j_gene: TRBJ1-4
d_gene: TRBD1
abundance: once
CDR3aa: CASSGTGGGSNEKLFF
CDR3nt: TGTGCCAGCAGTGGGACAGGGGGCGGAAGTAATGAAAAACTGTTTTTT

v_gene: TRBV3-1/TRBV3-2
j_gene: TRBJ2-7
d_gene: TRBD2
abundance: -
CDR3aa: CASSQGWGGAGEQYF
CDR3nt: TGTGCCAGCAGCCAAGGCTGGGGAGGGGCGGGCGAGCAGTACTTC

v_gene: TRBV27
j_gene: TRBJ1-2
d_gene: TRBD1
abundance: -
CDR3aa: CASSLSGGFYGYTF
CDR3nt: TGTGCCAGCAGTTTGTCAGGGGGCTTTTATGGCTACACCTTC

v_gene: TRBV23-1
j_gene: TRBJ1-5
d_gene: TRBD1
abundance: -
CDR3aa: CASSQDRGGNQPQHF
CDR3nt: TGCGCCAGCAGTCAAGACAGGGGAGGCAATCAGCCCCAGCATTTT

v_gene: TRBV10-1
j_gene: TRBJ2-1
d_gene: TRBD1
abundance: -
CDR3aa: CASSESTGGRDEQFF
CDR3nt: TGCGCCAGCAGTGAGAGTACAGGGGGCCGGGATGAGCAGTTCTTC

v_gene: TRBV5-1
j_gene: TRBJ1-5
d_gene: -
abundance: -
CDR3aa: CASSPAGLSSNQPQHF
CDR3nt: TGCGCCAGCAGCCCGGCGGGGCTGTCAAGCAATCAGCCCCAGCATTTT

v_gene: TRBV7-2
j_gene: TRBJ1-1
d_gene: -
abundance: -
CDR3aa: CASSYTLPAEAFF
CDR3nt: TGTGCCAGCAGCTATACCCTCCCCGCTGAAGCTTTCTTT

v_gene: TRBV4-1
j_gene: TRBJ2-3
d_gene: -
abundance: -
CDR3aa: CASSQGWGLPDTQYF
CDR3nt: TGCGCCAGCAGCCAAGGGTGGGGATTACCAGATACGCAGTATTTT

v_gene: TRBV2
j_gene: TRBJ2-2
d_gene: -
abundance: -
CDR3aa: CATQRTNTGELFF
CDR3nt: TGTGCCACCCAACGAACTAACACCGGGGAGCTGTTTTTT

v_gene: TRBV30
j_gene: TRBJ1-5
d_gene: TRBD1
abundance: -
CDR3aa: CAWSYDRGTSNQPQHF
CDR3nt: TGTGCCTGGAGCTACGACAGGGGTACGAGCAATCAGCCCCAGCATTTT

v_gene: TRBV2
j_gene: TRBJ1-1
d_gene: -
abundance: -
CDR3aa: CASVGDLVEAFF
CDR3nt: TGTGCCAGCGTCGGGGACCTAGTTGAAGCTTTCTTT

v_gene: TRBV15
j_gene: TRBJ2-5
d_gene: TRBD1
abundance: -
CDR3aa: CATSRVGQGRETQYF
CDR3nt: TGTGCCACCAGCAGAGTGGGACAGGGGAGAGAGACCCAGTACTTC

v_gene: TRBV3-1/TRBV3-2
j_gene: TRBJ2-5
d_gene: -
abundance: -
CDR3aa: CASSQGGEETQYF
CDR3nt: TGTGCCAGCAGCCAAGGGGGGGAGGAGACCCAGTACTTC

v_gene: TRBV7-2
j_gene: TRBJ2-4
d_gene: -
abundance: -
CDR3aa: CASSLDHVAKNIQYF
CDR3nt: TGTGCCAGCAGCTTAGACCACGTAGCCAAAAACATTCAGTACTTC

v_gene: TRBV11-2
j_gene: TRBJ1-2
d_gene: -
abundance: -
CDR3aa: CASSSTRRDGYGYTF
CDR3nt: TGTGCCAGCAGCTCCACCCGCCGGGACGGCTATGGCTACACCTTC

v_gene: TRBV10-3
j_gene: TRBJ1-4
d_gene: -
abundance: -
CDR3aa: CAISESITTGEKLFF
CDR3nt: TGTGCCATCAGTGAGTCGATAACTACAGGAGAAAAACTGTTTTTT

v_gene: TRBV2
j_gene: TRBJ1-1
d_gene: TRBD1
abundance: few
CDR3aa: CASRGRGGTEAFF
CDR3nt: TGTGCCAGCAGAGGCAGGGGGGGGACTGAAGCTTTCTTT

v_gene: TRBV18
j_gene: TRBJ1-1
d_gene: -
abundance: -
CDR3aa: CASSPGLRTATEAFF
CDR3nt: TGTGCCAGCTCACCAGGCTTAAGGACGGCTACTGAAGCTTTCTTT

v_gene: TRBV18
j_gene: TRBJ2-4
d_gene: -
abundance: -
CDR3aa: CASSQTQGFENIQYF
CDR3nt: TGTGCCAGCTCACAGACACAGGGTTTCGAAAACATTCAGTACTTC

v_gene: TRBV7-9
j_gene: TRBJ1-4
d_gene: -
abundance: once
CDR3aa: CASSSALLAEGKLFF
CDR3nt: TGTGCCAGCAGCTCAGCTTTATTGGCCGAGGGAAAACTGTTTTTT

v_gene: TRBV28
j_gene: TRBJ2-7
d_gene: -
abundance: -
CDR3aa: CASSFDLSIRSYEQYF
CDR3nt: TGTGCCAGCAGTTTTGACCTATCCATCCGTTCCTACGAGCAGTACTTC

v_gene: TRBV2
j_gene: TRBJ1-5
d_gene: TRBD1
abundance: -
CDR3aa: CASSALTGDNQPQHF
CDR3nt: TGTGCCAGCAGTGCCCTTACAGGGGACAATCAGCCCCAGCATTTT

v_gene: TRBV2
j_gene: TRBJ2-1
d_gene: -
abundance: -
CDR3aa: CASSGRAVRSYNEQFF
CDR3nt: TGTGCCAGCAGTGGTCGGGCTGTTCGATCCTACAATGAGCAGTTCTTC

v_gene: TRBV3-1/TRBV3-2
j_gene: TRBJ1-2
d_gene: TRBD1
abundance: -
CDR3aa: CASSQGQGGGYTF
CDR3nt: TGTGCCAGCAGCCAAGGACAGGGCGGCGGCTACACCTTC

v_gene: TRBV5-4
j_gene: TRBJ2-7
d_gene: -
abundance: -
CDR3aa: CASSFGVYEQYF
CDR3nt: TGTGCCAGCAGCTTCGGGGTCTACGAGCAGTACTTC

v_gene: TRBV6-5
j_gene: TRBJ2-2
d_gene: -
abundance: -
CDR3aa: CASRDTGFPGELFF
CDR3nt: TGTGCCAGCAGGGACACAGGGTTCCCCGGGGAGCTGTTTTTT

v_gene: TRBV29-1
j_gene: TRBJ1-2
d_gene: -
abundance: -
CDR3aa: CSVETDGTNYGYTF
CDR3nt: TGCAGCGTTGAGACGGACGGTACTAACTATGGCTACACCTTC

v_gene: TRBV23-1
j_gene: TRBJ1-6
d_gene: -
abundance: -
CDR3aa: CASSRRGAEGIGYNSPLHF
CDR3nt: TGCGCCAGCAGTCGCCGAGGAGCGGAGGGTATTGGGTATAATTCACCCCTCCACTTT

v_gene: TRBV15
j_gene: TRBJ2-7
d_gene: TRBD2
abundance: -
CDR3aa: CATRLAGASYEQYF
CDR3nt: TGTGCCACCAGACTAGCGGGGGCTTCCTACGAGCAGTACTTC

v_gene: TRBV11-1
j_gene: TRBJ1-2
d_gene: -
abundance: -
CDR3aa: CASSLQSNYGYTF
CDR3nt: TGTGCCAGCAGCTTACAAAGTAACTATGGCTACACCTTC

v_gene: TRBV28
j_gene: TRBJ1-4
d_gene: TRBD1
abundance: once
CDR3aa: CASSSPGQGLAANEKLFF
CDR3nt: TGTGCCAGCAGTTCCCCGGGACAGGGGTTGGCGGCTAATGAAAAACTGTTTTTT

v_gene: TRBV29-1
j_gene: TRBJ1-2
d_gene: TRBD1
abundance: few
CDR3aa: CSVPQGSGYTF
CDR3nt: TGCAGCGTCCCACAGGGGAGCGGCTACACCTTC

v_gene: TRBV27
j_gene: TRBJ2-7
d_gene: -
abundance: -
CDR3aa: CASRIIGTYSYEQYF
CDR3nt: TGTGCCAGCAGGATTATAGGCACCTACTCCTACGAGCAGTACTTC

v_gene: TRBV7-9
j_gene: TRBJ2-3
d_gene: -
abundance: -
CDR3aa: CASSLILRDTQYF
CDR3nt: TGTGCCAGCAGCCTCATACTTCGGGATACGCAGTATTTT

v_gene: TRBV5-5
j_gene: TRBJ2-7
d_gene: -
abundance: -
CDR3aa: CASSTTYEQYF
CDR3nt: TGTGCCAGCAGCACTACCTACGAGCAGTACTTC